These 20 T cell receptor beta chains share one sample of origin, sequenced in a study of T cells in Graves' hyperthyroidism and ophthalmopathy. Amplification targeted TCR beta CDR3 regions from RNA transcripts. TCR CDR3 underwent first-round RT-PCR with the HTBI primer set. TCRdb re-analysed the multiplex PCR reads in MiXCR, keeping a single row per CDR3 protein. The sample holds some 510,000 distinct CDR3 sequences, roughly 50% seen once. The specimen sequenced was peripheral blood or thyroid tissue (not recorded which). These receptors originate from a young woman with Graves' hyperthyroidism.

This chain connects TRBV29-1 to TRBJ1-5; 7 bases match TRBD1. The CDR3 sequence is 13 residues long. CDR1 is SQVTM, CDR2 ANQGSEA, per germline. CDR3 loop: CSSRGRGNQPQHF. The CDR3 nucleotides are TGCAGTTCTAGGGGGCGAGGGAATCAGCCCCAGCATTTT.

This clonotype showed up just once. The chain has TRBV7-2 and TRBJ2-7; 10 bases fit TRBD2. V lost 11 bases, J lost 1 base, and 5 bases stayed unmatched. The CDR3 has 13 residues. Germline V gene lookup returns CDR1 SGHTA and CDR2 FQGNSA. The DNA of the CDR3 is TGTGCCGTGCAAGCGGGAGGGTCCTACGAGCAGTACTTC. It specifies CAVQAGGSYEQYF.

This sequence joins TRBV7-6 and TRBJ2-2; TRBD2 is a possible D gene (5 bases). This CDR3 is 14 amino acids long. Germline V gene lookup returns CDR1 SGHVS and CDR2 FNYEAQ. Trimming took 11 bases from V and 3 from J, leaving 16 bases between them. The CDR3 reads CAGSGKVDTGELFF. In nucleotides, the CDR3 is TGTGCCGGCTCGGGGAAGGTGGACACCGGGGAGCTGTTTTTT.

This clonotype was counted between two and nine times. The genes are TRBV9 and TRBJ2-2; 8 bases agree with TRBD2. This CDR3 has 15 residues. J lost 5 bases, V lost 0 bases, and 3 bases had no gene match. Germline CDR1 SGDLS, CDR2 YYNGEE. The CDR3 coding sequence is TGTGCCAGCAGCGTAGCGGGAGGGCCGACCGGGGAGCTGTTTTTT. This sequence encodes CASSVAGGPTGELFF.

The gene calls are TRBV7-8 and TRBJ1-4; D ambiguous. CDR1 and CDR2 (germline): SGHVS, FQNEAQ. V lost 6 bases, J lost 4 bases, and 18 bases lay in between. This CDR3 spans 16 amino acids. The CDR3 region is CASSTALRAHNEKLFF. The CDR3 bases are TGTGCCAGCAGTACTGCCCTAAGGGCCCATAATGAAAAACTGTTTTTT.

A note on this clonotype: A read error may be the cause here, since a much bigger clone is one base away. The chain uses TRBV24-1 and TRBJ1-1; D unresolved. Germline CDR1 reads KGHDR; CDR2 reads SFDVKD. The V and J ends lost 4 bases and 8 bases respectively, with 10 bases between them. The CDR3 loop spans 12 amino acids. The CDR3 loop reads CATSDPPGEAFF. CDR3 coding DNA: TGTGCCACCAGTGACCCTCCGGGGGAAGCTTTCTTT.

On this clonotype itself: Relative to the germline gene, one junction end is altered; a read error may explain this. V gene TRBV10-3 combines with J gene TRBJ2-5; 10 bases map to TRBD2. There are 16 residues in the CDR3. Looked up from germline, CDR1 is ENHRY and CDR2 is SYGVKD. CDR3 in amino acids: CASSFGVAGGGETQYF. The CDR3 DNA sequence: TGTGCCAGCAGTTTTGGGGTAGCGGGAGGTGGAGAGACCCAGTACTTC.

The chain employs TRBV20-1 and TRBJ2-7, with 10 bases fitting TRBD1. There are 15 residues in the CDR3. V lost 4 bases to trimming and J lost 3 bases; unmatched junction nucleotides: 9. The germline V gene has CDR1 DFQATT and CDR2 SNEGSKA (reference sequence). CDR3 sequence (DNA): TGCAGTGCTATCCTAGGGACAGGGGTAAACTACGAGCAGTACTTC. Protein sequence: CSAILGTGVNYEQYF.

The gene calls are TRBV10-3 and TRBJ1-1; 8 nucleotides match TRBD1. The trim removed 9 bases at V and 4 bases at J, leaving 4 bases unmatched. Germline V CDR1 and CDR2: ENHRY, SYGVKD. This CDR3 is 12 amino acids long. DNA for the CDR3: TGTGCCATGACAGGGGAGTCCACTGAAGCTTTCTTT. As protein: CAMTGESTEAFF.

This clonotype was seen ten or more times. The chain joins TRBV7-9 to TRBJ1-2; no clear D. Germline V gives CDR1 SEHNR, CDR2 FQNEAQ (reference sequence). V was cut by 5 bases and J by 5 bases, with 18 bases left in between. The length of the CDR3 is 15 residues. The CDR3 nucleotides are TGTGCCAGCAGCCCTGACGCAATACCAGCATATGGCTACACCTTC. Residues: CASSPDAIPAYGYTF.

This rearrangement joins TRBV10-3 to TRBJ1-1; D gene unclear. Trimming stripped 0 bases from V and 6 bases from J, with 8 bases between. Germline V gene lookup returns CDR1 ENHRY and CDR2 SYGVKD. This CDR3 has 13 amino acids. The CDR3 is CAISESGKAEAFF. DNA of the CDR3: TGTGCCATCAGTGAGTCAGGGAAGGCTGAAGCTTTCTTT.

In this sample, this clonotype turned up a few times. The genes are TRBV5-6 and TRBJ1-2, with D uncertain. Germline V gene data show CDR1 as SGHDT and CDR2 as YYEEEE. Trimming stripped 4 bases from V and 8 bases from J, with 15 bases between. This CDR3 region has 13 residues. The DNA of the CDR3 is TGTGCCAGCAGCCGGACTATAGCTGGAGGCTACACCTTC. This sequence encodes CASSRTIAGGYTF.

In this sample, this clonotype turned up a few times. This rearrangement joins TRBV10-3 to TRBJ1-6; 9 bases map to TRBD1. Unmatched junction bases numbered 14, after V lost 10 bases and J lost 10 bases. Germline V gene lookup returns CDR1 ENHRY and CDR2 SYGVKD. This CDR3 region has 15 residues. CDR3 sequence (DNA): TGTGCCAGCAGCATGGGGACAGGGTCGTCGTCACCCCTCCACTTT. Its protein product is CASSMGTGSSSPLHF.

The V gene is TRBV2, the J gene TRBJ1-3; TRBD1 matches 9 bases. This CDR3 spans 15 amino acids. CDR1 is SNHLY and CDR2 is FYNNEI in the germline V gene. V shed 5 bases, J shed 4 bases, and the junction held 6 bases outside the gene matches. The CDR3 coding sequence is TGTGCCAGCAGTTCGGACAGGGGAGGAGGAAACACCATATATTTT. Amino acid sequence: CASSSDRGGGNTIYF.

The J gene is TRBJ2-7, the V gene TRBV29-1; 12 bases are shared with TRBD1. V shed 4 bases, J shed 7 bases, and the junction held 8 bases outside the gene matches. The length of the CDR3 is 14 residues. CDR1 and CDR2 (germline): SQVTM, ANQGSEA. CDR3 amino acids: CSVVPGQGANEQYF. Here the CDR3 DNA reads TGCAGCGTTGTCCCGGGACAGGGGGCAAATGAGCAGTACTTC.

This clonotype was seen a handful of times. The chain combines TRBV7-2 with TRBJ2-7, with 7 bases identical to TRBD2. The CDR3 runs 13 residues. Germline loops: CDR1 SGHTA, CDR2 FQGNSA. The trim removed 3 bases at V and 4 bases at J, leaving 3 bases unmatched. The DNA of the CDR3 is TGTGCCAGCAGCTTCGGGACTACTTACGAGCAGTACTTC. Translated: CASSFGTTYEQYF.

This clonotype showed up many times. The CDR3 nucleotides read TGTGCCAGCAGTTACGGACAGGCGGTTGGAAACACCATATATTTT. It is translated as CASSYGQAVGNTIYF. The chain combines TRBV9 with TRBJ1-3; 7 bases map to TRBD1. The CDR3 contains 15 residues. Trimming at V came to 5 bases and at J to 3 bases, leaving 8 bases not matched to a gene. In germline, CDR1 is SGDLS, CDR2 YYNGEE.

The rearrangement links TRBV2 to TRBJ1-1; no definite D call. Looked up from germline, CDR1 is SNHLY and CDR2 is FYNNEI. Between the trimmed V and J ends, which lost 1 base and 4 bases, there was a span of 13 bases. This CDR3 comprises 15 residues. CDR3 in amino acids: CASSEVVGLTTEAFF. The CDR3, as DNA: TGTGCCAGCAGTGAAGTGGTGGGCCTAACCACTGAAGCTTTCTTT.

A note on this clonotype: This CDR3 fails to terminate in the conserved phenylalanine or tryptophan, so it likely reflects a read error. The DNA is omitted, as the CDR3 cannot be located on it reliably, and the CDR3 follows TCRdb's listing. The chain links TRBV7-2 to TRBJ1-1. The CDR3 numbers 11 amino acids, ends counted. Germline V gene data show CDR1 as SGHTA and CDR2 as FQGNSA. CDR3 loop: CASSLSTRNFY.

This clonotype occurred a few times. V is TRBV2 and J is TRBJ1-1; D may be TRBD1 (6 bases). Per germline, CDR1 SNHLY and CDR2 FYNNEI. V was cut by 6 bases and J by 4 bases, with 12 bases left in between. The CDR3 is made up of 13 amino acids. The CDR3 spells CASSMTGSTEAFF. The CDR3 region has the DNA TGTGCCAGCAGCATGACAGGTTCCACTGAAGCTTTCTTT.